The entry below describes one TCR beta chain. This CDR3 is also generated by other DNA sequences in the sample. Followed longitudinally, the Seattle patients had been enrolled during active infection. The V end lost 6 bases, the J end lost 1 base, and 10 bases lay between the germline ends. The CDR3 runs to 13 residues. Germline CDR1 is MNHEY and CDR2 is SMNVEV (reference sequence). The data belong to a study of blood T cell repertoires in COVID-19. About the research overall: Whether acute or convalescent, the COVID-19 samples came from the United States, Italy and Spain.

In the original processing: Amplification from reference gene primers served as the basis for estimated nucleated cell counts. Clones were read by immunoSEQ multiplex PCR, and TCRdb kept only the in-frame ones, dropping some. V and J calls and clone size are as listed in that table; D and trimming were resolved from the DNA. The top ten hold around 0.84% of the sample, which has some 240,000 clones, about 94% seen once. J is TRBJ2-7 and V is TRBV27; D is possibly TRBD2 (5 bases). The sample comprised peripheral blood. The sequence was collected from a man between 60 and 75 years old with COVID-19, enrolled during active disease. The CDR3 reads CASRGGSSYEQYF. The CDR3 bases are TGTGCCAGCAGGGGTGGGAGTTCCTACGAGCAGTACTTC.